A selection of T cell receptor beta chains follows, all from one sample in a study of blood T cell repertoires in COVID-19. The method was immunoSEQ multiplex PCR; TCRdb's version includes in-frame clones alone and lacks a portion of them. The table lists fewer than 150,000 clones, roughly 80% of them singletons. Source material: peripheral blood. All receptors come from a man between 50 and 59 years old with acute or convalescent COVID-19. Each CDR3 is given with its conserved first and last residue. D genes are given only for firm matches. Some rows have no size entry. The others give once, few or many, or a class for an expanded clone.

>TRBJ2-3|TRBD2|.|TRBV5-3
CARSQPSGGTDTQYF
TGTGCCAGAAGCCAACCTAGCGGGGGCACAGATACGCAGTATTTT
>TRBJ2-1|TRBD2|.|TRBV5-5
CASSYLAGGQYEQFF
TGTGCCAGCAGCTATCTAGCGGGGGGGCAATATGAGCAGTTCTTC
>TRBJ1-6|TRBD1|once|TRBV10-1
CASSRTGQGIGPLHF
TGCGCCAGCAGTCGAACGGGACAGGGGATTGGACCCCTCCACTTT
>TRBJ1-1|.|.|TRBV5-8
CASSFKLYTEAFF
TGTGCCAGCAGCTTTAAATTGTACACTGAAGCTTTCTTT
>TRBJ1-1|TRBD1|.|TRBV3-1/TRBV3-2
CASSPSGGQFLKRAFF
TGTGCCAGCAGCCCCAGCGGGGGACAGTTTTTAAAAAGGGCTTTCTTT
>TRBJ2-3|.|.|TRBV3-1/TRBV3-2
CASSQDRGQADTQYF
TGTGCCAGCAGCCAAGATAGGGGCCAAGCGGATACGCAGTATTTT
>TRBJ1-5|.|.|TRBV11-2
CASSPVRSGNQPQHF
TGTGCCAGCAGCCCAGTGAGGTCGGGGAATCAGCCCCAGCATTTT
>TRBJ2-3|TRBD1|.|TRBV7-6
CASSLGTGVTDTQYF
TGTGCCAGCAGCTTGGGGACAGGCGTCACAGATACGCAGTATTTT
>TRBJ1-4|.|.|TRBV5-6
CASSRGGLDNEKLFF
TGTGCCAGCAGCCGCGGGGGGCTTGATAATGAAAAACTGTTTTTT
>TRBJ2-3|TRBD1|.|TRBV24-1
CATSDLQGGDTQYF
TGTGCCACCAGTGATTTACAGGGGGGAGATACGCAGTATTTT
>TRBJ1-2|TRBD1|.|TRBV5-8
CASRPDRGNYGYTF
TGTGCCAGCAGACCGGACAGGGGGAACTATGGCTACACCTTC
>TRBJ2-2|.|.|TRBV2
CASTPRARTSNTGELFF
TGTGCCAGCACCCCGAGGGCCCGCACTTCGAACACCGGGGAGCTGTTTTTT
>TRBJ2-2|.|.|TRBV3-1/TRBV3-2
CASSPVNGELFF
TGTGCCAGCAGCCCGGTCAACGGGGAGCTGTTTTTT
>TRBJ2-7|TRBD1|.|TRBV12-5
CASGPGQGAEEQYF
TGTGCTAGTGGTCCCGGGCAGGGGGCCGAAGAGCAGTACTTC
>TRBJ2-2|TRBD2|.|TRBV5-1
CASSLGTSGGASGELFF
TGCGCCAGCAGCCTCGGCACCTCCGGGGGGGCAAGCGGGGAGCTGTTTTTT
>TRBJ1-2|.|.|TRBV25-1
CASSAGDSGYTF
TGTGCCAGCAGTGCAGGGGATAGCGGCTACACCTTC
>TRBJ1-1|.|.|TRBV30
CAWSTPGRGNTEAFF
TGTGCCTGGAGTACCCCCGGGAGGGGGAACACTGAAGCTTTCTTT
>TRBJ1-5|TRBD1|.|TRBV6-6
CASSSNKLVGQGAFQPQHF
TGTGCCAGCAGCTCAAATAAGCTAGTCGGGCAGGGGGCTTTTCAGCCCCAGCATTTT
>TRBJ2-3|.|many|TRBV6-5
CASSYSIGSTDTQYF
TGTGCCAGCAGTTACTCGATCGGGAGCACAGATACGCAGTATTTT
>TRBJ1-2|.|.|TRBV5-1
CASSAELLANYGYTF
TGCGCCAGCAGTGCCGAGTTATTAGCTAACTATGGCTACACCTTC
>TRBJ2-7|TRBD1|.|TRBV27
CASSLGTGSGEQYF
TGTGCCAGCAGTTTAGGGACAGGCAGTGGCGAGCAGTACTTC
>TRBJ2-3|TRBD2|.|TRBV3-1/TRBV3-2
CASSQRGFGGADTQYF
TGTGCCAGCAGCCAACGTGGTTTCGGGGGGGCAGATACGCAGTATTTT
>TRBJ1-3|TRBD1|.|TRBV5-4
CASSSPGQGLDGDTIYF
TGTGCCAGCAGCAGCCCGGGACAGGGATTAGATGGGGACACCATATATTTT
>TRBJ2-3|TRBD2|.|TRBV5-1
CASSESSGAITDTQYF
TGCGCCAGCAGCGAGAGCAGCGGGGCGATCACAGATACGCAGTATTTT
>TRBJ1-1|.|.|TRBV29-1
CSAIRELNTEAFF
TGCAGCGCTATCCGGGAGTTGAACACTGAAGCTTTCTTT
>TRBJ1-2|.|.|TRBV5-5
CASSLWQGSNYGYTF
TGTGCCAGCAGCTTGTGGCAGGGATCTAACTATGGCTACACCTTC
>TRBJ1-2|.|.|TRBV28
CASSSQARTALGYTF
TGTGCCAGCAGTTCTCAAGCGCGGACAGCCCTAGGCTACACCTTC
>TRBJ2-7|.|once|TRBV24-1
CATSDLGQPYEQYF
TGTGCCACCAGTGATTTAGGACAACCCTACGAGCAGTACTTC
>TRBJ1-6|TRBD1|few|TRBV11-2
CASSIGTGASPLHF
TGTGCCAGCAGCATCGGGACAGGGGCTTCACCCCTCCACTTT
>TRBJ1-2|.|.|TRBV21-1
CASSTGTGGREGYYGYTF
TGTGCCAGCAGCACCGGGACAGGGGGCAGGGAGGGGTACTATGGCTACACCTTC
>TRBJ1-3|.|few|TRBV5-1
CASSGNRDRNTIYF
TGCGCCAGCAGCGGAAACAGGGACCGGAACACCATATATTTT
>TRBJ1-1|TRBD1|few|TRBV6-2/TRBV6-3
CASSPGTGANTEAFF
TGTGCCAGCAGTCCCGGGACAGGGGCGAACACTGAAGCTTTCTTT
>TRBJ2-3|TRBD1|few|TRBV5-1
CASSRDSRADTQYF
TGCGCCAGCAGCCGGGACAGTAGGGCAGATACGCAGTATTTT
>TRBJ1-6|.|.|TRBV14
CASSQGQGWSYNSPLHF
TGTGCCAGCAGCCAAGGGCAGGGCTGGTCCTATAATTCACCCCTCCACTTT
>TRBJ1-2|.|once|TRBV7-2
CASSLYGGRPGASSGYTF
TGTGCCAGCAGCTTATACGGGGGGAGACCGGGGGCGTCATCCGGCTACACCTTC
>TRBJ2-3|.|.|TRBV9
CASSEGIQGSTQYF
TGTGCCAGCAGCGAGGGGATACAGGGTTCTACGCAGTATTTT
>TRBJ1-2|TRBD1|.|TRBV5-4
CASSWADRGKGYTF
TGTGCCAGCAGTTGGGCCGACAGGGGAAAAGGCTACACCTTC
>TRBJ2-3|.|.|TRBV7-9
CASSPDGPTDTQYF
TGTGCCAGCAGCCCCGATGGGCCCACAGATACGCAGTATTTT
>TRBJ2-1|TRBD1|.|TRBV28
CASSPGTAYNEQFF
TGTGCCAGCAGCCCCGGGACAGCTTACAATGAGCAGTTCTTC
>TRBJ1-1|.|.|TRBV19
CASSTLPGTNTEAFF
TGTGCCAGTAGTACCCTTCCGGGAACAAACACTGAAGCTTTCTTT
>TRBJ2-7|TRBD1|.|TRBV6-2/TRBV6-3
CASSNGQGAFYEQYF
TGTGCCAGCAGTAACGGACAGGGGGCGTTTTACGAGCAGTACTTC
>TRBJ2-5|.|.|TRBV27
CASSPLVTKETQYF
TGTGCCAGCAGCCCATTGGTGACTAAAGAGACCCAGTACTTC
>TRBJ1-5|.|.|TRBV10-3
CAISESSSGSNQPQHF
TGTGCCATCAGTGAGTCGAGTTCCGGGAGCAATCAGCCCCAGCATTTT
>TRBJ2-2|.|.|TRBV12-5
CASGLGRGTGELFF
TGTGCTAGTGGTTTAGGCCGCGGCACCGGGGAGCTGTTTTTT
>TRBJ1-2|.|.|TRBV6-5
CASRHNRDLYGYTF
TGTGCCAGCAGGCACAACAGGGATCTCTATGGCTACACCTTC
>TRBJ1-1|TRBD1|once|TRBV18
CASSPRQGEGTEAFF
TGTGCCAGCTCGCCGCGACAGGGGGAGGGTACTGAAGCTTTCTTT
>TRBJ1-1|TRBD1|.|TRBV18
CASSRREFTGVNTEAFF
TGTGCCAGCTCACGACGTGAATTCACAGGGGTGAACACTGAAGCTTTCTTT